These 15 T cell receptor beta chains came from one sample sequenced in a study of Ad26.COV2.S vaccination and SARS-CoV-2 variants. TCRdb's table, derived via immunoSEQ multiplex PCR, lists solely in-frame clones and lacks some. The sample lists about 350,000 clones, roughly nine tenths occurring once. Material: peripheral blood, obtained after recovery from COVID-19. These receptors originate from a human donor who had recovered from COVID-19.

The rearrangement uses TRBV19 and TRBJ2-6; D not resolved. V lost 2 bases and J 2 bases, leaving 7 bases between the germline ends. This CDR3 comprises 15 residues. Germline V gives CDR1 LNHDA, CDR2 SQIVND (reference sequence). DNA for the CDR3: TGTGCCAGTAGTATAAGAGGAGCTGGGGCCAACGTCCTGACTTTC. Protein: CASSIRGAGANVLTF.

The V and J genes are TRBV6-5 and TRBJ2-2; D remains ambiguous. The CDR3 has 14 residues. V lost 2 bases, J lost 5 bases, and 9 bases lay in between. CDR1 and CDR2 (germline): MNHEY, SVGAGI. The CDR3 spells CASSYDRRTGELFF. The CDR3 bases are TGTGCCAGCAGTTACGATAGGCGGACCGGGGAGCTGTTTTTT.

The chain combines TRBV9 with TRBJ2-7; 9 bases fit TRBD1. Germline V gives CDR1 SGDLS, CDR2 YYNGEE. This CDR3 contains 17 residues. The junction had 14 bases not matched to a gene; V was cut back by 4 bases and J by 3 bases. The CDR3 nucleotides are TGTGCCAGCAGCCCCCGCCTTAATATGGACAGGGGCTACGAGCAGTACTTC. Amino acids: CASSPRLNMDRGYEQYF. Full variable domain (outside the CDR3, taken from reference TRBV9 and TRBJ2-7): DSGVTQTPKHLITATGQRVTLRCSPRSGDLSVYWYQQSLDQGLQFLIQYYNGEERAKGNILERFSAQQFPDLHSELNLSSLELGDSALYFCASSPRLNMDRGYEQYFGPGTRLTVT.

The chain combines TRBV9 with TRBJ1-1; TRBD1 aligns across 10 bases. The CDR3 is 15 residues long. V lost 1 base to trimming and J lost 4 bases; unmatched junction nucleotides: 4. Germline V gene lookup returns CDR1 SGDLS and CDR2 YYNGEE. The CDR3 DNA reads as TGTGCCAGCAGCGTATCCTGGACAGGGGGCACTGAAGCTTTCTTT. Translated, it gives CASSVSWTGGTEAFF.

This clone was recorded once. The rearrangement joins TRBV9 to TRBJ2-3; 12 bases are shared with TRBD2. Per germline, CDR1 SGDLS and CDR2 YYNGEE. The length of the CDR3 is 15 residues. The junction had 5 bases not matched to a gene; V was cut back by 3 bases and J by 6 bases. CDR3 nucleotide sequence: TGTGCCAGCAGCGCCCCCCTAGCGGGGGGGGATACGCAGTATTTT. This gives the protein CASSAPLAGGDTQYF.

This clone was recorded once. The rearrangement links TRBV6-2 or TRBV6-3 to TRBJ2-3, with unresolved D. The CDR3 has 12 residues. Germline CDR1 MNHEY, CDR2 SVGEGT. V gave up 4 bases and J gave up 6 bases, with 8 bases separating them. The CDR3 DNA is TGTGCCAGCAGTTCCGGTGGGGATACGCAGTATTTT. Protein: CASSSGGDTQYF.

The CDR3 loop is CASSHPGQGPPYEQYF. CDR3 nucleotides: TGTGCCAGCAGCCACCCGGGACAGGGGCCCCCCTACGAGCAGTACTTC. The chain couples TRBV3-1 (or the pseudogene TRBV3-2) to TRBJ2-7, with 10 nucleotides matching TRBD1. Germline CDR1 is LGHDT and CDR2 is YNNKEL (reference sequence). The CDR3 totals 16 residues. J gave up 2 bases and V 3 bases, and 7 bases lay outside the gene matches.

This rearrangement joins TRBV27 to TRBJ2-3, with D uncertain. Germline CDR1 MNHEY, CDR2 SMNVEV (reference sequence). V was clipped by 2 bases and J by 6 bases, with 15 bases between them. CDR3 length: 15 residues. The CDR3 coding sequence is TGTGCCAGCAGTTTAAGGGCTAGGGTACGCGATACGCAGTATTTT. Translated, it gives CASSLRARVRDTQYF.

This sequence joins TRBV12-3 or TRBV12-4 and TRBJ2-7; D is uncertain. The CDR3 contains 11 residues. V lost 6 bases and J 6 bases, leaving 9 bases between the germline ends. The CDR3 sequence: CASSRGPEQYF. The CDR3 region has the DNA TGTGCCAGCAGCCGAGGTCCCGAGCAGTACTTC.

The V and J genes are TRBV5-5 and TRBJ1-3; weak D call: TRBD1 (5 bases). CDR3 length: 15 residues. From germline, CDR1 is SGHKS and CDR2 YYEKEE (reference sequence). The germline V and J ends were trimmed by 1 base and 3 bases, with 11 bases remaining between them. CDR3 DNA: TGTGCCAGCAGCTTGTGGACACCGGGTGGAAACACCATATATTTT. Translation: CASSLWTPGGNTIYF.

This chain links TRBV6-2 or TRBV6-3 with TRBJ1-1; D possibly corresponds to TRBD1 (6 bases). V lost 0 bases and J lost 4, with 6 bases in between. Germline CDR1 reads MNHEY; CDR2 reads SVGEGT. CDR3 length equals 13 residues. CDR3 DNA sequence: TGTGCCAGCAGTTACTCAGGGGGCACTGAAGCTTTCTTT. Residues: CASSYSGGTEAFF.

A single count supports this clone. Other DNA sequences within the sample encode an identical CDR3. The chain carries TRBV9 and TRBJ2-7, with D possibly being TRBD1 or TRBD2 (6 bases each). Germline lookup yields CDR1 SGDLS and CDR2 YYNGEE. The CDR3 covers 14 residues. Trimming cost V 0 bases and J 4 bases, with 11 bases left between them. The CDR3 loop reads CASSVAEGGYEQYF. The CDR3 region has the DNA TGTGCCAGCAGCGTAGCGGAGGGGGGATACGAGCAGTACTTC. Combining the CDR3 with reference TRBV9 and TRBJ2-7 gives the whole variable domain DSGVTQTPKHLITATGQRVTLRCSPRSGDLSVYWYQQSLDQGLQFLIQYYNGEERAKGNILERFSAQQFPDLHSELNLSSLELGDSALYFCASSVAEGGYEQYFGPGTRLTVT.

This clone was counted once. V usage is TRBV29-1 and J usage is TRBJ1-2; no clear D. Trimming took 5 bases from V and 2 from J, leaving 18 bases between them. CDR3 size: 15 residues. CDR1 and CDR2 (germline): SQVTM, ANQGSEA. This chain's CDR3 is CSVLTSGEANYGYTF. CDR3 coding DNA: TGCAGCGTTCTGACATCGGGCGAGGCGAACTATGGCTACACCTTC. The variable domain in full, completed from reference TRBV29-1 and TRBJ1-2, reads SAVISQKPSRDICQRGTSLTIQCQVDSQVTMMFWYRQQPGQSLTLIATANQGSEATYESGFVIDKFPISRPNLTFSTLTVSNMSPEDSSIYLCSVLTSGEANYGYTFGSGTRLTVV.

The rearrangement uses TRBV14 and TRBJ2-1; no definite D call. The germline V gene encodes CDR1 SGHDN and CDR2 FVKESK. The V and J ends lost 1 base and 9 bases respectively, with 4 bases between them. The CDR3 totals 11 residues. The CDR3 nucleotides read TGTGCCAGCAGCCAAGTCTCTGAGCAGTTCTTC. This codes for CASSQVSEQFF.

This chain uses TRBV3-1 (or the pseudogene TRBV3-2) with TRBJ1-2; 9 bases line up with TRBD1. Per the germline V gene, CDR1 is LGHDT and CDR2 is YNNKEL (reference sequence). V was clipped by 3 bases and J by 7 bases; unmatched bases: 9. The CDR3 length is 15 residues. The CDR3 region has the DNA TGTGCCAGCAGCCAGGGTGGGACAGGGTTAGGTGGCTACACCTTC. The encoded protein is CASSQGGTGLGGYTF.